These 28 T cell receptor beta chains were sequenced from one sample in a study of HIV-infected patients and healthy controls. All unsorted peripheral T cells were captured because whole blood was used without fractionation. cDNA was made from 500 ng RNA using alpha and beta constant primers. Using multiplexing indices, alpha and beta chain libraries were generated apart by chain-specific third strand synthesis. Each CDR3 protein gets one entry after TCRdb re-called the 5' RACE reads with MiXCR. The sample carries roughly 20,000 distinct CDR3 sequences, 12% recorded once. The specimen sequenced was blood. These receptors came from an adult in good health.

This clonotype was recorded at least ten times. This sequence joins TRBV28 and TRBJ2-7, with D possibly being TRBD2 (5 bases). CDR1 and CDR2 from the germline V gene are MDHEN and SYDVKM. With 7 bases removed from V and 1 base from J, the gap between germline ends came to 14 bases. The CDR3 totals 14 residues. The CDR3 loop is CASTAPGVSYEQYF. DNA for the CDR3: TGTGCCAGCACCGCCCCCGGGGTTTCCTACGAGCAGTACTTC.

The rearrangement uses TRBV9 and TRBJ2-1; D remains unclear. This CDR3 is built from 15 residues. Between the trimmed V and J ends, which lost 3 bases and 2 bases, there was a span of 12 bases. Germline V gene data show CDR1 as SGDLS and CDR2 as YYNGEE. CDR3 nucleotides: TGTGCCAGCAGCGCGACGTCGACCGCCTACAATGAGCAGTTCTTC. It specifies CASSATSTAYNEQFF.

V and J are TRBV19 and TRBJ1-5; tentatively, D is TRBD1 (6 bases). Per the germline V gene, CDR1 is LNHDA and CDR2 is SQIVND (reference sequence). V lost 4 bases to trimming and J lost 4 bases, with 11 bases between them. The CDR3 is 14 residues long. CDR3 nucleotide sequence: TGTGCCAGTAGTAGGACAGTGCTTAATCAGCCCCAGCATTTT. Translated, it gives CASSRTVLNQPQHF.

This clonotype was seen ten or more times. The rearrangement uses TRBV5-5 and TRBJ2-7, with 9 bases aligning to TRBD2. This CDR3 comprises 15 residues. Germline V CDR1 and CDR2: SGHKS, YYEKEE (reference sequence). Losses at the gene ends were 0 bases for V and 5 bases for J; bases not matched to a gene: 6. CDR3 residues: CASSLEVGTSHEQYF. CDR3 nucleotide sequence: TGTGCCAGCAGCTTGGAAGTGGGGACTAGCCACGAGCAGTACTTC.

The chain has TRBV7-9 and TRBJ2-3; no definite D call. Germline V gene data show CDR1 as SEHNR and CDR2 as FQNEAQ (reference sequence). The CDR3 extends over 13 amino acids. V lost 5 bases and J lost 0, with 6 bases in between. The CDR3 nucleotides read TGTGCCAGCAGCGAAAGCAGCACAGATACGCAGTATTTT. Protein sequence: CASSESSTDTQYF.

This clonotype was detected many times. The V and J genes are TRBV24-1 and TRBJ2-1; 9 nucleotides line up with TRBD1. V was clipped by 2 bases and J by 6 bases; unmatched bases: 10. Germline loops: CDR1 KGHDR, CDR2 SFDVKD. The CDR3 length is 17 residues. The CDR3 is CATSDSPGTGRGNEQFF. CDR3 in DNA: TGTGCCACCAGTGATTCCCCCGGGACAGGGAGAGGCAATGAGCAGTTCTTC.

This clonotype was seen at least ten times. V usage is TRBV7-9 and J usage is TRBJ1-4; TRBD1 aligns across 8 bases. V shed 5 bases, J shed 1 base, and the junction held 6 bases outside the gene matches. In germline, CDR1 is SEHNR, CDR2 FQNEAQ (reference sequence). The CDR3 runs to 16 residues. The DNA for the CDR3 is TGTGCCAGCAGCCCACAGGGGGAAGGAACTAATGAAAAACTGTTTTTT. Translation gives CASSPQGEGTNEKLFF.

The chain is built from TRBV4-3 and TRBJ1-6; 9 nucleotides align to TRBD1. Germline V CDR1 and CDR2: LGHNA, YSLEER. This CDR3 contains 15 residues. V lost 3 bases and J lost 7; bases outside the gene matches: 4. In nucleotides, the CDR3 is TGCGCCAGCAGCCACCTACAGGGGGCCAATTCACCCCTCCACTTT. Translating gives CASSHLQGANSPLHF.

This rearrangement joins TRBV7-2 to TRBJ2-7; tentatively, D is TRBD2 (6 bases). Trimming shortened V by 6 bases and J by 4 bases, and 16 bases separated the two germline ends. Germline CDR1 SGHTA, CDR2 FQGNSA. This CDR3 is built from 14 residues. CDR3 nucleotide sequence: TGTGCCAGCAGGCCCCTAGCGTCAACGTACGAGCAGTACTTC. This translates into CASRPLASTYEQYF.

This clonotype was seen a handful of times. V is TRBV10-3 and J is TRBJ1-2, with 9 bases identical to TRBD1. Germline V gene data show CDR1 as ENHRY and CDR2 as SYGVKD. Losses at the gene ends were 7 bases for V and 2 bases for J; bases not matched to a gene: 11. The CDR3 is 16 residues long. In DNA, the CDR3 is TGTGCCATCACCGGCGGGACAGGGTCTTTGAACTATGGCTACACCTTC. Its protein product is CAITGGTGSLNYGYTF.

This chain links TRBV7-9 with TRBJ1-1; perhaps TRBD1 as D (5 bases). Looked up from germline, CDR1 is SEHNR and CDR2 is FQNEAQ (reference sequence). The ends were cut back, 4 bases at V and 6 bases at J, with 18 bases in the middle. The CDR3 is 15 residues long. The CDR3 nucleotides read TGTGCCAGCAGCTCCCCGGGGACCGGGGACGCTGAAGCTTTCTTT. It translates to CASSSPGTGDAEAFF.

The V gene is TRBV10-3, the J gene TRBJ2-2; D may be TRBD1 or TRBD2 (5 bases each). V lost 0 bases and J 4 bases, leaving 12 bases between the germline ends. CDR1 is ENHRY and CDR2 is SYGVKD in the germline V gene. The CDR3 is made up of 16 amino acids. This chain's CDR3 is CAISESTGTVTGELFF. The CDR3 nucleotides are TGTGCCATCAGTGAGTCGACTGGGACGGTCACCGGGGAGCTGTTTTTT.

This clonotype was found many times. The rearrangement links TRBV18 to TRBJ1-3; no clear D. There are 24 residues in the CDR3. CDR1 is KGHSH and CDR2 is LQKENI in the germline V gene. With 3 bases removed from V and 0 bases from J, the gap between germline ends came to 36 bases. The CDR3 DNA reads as TGTGCCAGCTCACCGTTATGGAGTACTGACCAAGGAAGGACGGATGGTTACTCTGGAAACACCATATATTTT. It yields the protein CASSPLWSTDQGRTDGYSGNTIYF. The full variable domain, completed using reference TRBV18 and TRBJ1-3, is NAGVMQNPRHLVRRRGQEARLRCSPMKGHSHVYWYRQLPEEGLKFMVYLQKENIIDESGMPKERFSAEFPKEGPSILRIQQVVRGDSAAYFCASSPLWSTDQGRTDGYSGNTIYFGEGSWLTVV.

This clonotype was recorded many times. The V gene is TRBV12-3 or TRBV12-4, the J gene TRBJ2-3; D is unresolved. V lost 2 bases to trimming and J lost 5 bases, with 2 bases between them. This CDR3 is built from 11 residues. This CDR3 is CASSLIDTQYF. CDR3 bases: TGTGCCAGCAGTTTAATAGATACGCAGTATTTT.

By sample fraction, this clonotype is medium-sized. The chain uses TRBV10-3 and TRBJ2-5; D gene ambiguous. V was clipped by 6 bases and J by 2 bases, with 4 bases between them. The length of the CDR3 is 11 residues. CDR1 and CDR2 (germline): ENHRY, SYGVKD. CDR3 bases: TGTGCCATCAGCGAACAAGAGACCCAGTACTTC. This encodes CAISEQETQYF.

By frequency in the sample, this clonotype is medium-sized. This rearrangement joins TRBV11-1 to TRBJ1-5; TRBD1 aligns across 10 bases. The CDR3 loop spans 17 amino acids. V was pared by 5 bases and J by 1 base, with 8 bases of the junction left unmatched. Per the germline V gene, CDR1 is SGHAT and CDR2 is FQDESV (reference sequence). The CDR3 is CASSPRDRGRSNQPQHF. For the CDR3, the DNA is TGTGCCAGCAGCCCCCGGGACAGGGGTAGGAGCAATCAGCCCCAGCATTTT.

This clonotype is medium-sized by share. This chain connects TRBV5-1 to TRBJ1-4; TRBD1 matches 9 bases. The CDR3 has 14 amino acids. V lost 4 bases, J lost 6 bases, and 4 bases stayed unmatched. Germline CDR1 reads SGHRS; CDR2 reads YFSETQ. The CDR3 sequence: CASSVGQGYEKLFF. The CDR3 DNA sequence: TGCGCCAGCAGCGTGGGACAGGGTTATGAAAAACTGTTTTTT.

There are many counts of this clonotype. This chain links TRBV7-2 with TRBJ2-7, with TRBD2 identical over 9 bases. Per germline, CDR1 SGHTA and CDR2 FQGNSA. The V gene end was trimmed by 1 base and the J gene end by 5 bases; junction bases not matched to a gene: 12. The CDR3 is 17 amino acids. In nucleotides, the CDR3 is TGTGCCAGCAGCTTAGGACGGGCAGCGGGGGGCCCCCACGAGCAGTACTTC. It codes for CASSLGRAAGGPHEQYF.

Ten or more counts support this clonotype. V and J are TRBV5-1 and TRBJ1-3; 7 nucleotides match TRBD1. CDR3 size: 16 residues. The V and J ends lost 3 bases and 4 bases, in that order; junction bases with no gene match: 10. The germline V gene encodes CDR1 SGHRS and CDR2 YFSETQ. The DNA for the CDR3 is TGCGCCAGCAGCTCATCATGGACAGGATCGGGAAACACCATATATTTT. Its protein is CASSSSWTGSGNTIYF. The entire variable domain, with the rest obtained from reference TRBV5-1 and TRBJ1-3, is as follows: KAGVTQTPRYLIKTRGQQVTLSCSPISGHRSVSWYQQTPGQGLQFLFEYFSETQRNKGNFPGRFSGRQFSNSRSEMNVSTLELGDSALYLCASSSSWTGSGNTIYFGEGSWLTVV.

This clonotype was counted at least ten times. The CDR3 is CASSLSLYYTEAFF. CDR3 nucleotides: TGTGCCAGCAGTTTATCCCTTTACTACACTGAAGCTTTCTTT. The chain carries TRBV12-3 or TRBV12-4 and TRBJ1-1; D is undetermined. The CDR3 is 14 residues long. Trimming cost V 2 bases and J 3 bases, with 10 bases left between them.

CDR3 in amino acids: CASSPLLTDTDTQYF. In DNA form, the CDR3 reads TGTGCCAGCTCCCCTCTCCTGACAGACACAGATACGCAGTATTTT. This rearrangement joins TRBV18 to TRBJ2-3, with a possible D match to TRBD1 (5 bases). V dropped 6 bases and J dropped 2 bases, with 15 bases sitting between them. Germline loops: CDR1 KGHSH, CDR2 LQKENI. This CDR3 has 15 residues.

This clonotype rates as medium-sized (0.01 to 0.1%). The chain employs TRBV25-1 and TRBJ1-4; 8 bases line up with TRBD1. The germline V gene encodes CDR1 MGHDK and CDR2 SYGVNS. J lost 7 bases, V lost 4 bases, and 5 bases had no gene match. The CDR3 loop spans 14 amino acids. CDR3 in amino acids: CASSGPGGREKLFF. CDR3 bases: TGTGCCAGCAGTGGCCCAGGGGGCCGTGAAAAACTGTTTTTT. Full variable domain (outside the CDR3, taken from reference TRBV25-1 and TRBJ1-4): EADIYQTPRYLVIGTGKKITLECSQTMGHDKMYWYQQDPGMELHLIHYSYGVNSTEKGDLSSESTVSRIRTEHFPLTLESARPSHTSQYLCASSGPGGREKLFFGSGTQLSVL.

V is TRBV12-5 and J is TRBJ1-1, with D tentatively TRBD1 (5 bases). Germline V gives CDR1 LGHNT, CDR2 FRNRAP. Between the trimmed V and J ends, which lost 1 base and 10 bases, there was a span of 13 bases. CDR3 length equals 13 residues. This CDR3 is CASGLEPGGRAFF. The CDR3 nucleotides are TGTGCTAGTGGTTTGGAACCGGGGGGGAGAGCTTTCTTT.

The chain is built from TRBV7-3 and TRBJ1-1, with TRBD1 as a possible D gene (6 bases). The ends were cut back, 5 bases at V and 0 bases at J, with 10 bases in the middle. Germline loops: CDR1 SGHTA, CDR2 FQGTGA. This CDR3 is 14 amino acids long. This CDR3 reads CASSKQGLNTEAFF. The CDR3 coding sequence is TGTGCCAGCAGCAAACAGGGTCTGAACACTGAAGCTTTCTTT.

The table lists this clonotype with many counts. In DNA, the CDR3 is TGTGCCAGCAGTCGCAGGACTGGGAGCACAGATACGCAGTATTTT. Its translation is CASSRRTGSTDTQYF. V and J are TRBV6-2 or TRBV6-3 and TRBJ2-3; possibly TRBD2 for D (5 bases). This CDR3 is built from 15 residues. Germline V gene sequence: CDR1 MNHEY, CDR2 SVGEGT. V lost 5 bases to trimming and J lost 0 bases, with 12 bases between them.

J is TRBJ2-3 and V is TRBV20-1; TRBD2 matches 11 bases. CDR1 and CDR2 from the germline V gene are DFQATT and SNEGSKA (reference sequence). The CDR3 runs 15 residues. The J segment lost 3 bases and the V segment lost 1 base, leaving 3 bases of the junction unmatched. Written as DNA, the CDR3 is TGCAGTGCTAGAGGGTCTAGCGGGAGGACAGATACGCAGTATTTT. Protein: CSARGSSGRTDTQYF.

CDR3 amino acids: CASSRRGEDEQYF. The CDR3 DNA is TGTGCCAGCAGCCGGAGGGGGGAGGACGAGCAGTACTTC. The chain uses TRBV3-1 and TRBJ2-7; D may match TRBD1 or TRBD2 (6 bases each). The CDR3 length is 13 residues. CDR1 is LGHDT and CDR2 is YNNKEL in the germline V gene (reference sequence). Trimming removed 4 bases at V and 5 bases at J, with 12 bases between.

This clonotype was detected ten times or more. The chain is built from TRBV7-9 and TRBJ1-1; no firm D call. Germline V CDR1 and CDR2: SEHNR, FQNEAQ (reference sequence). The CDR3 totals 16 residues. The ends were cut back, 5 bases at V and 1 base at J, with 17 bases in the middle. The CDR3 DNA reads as TGTGCCAGCAGCCGTTCACGGCAGGTGGGGAACACTGAAGCTTTCTTT. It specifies CASSRSRQVGNTEAFF. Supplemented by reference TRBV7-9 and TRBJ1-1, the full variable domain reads DTGVSQNPRHKITKRGQNVTFRCDPISEHNRLYWYRQTLGQGPEFLTYFQNEAQLEKSRLLSDRFSAERPKGSFSTLEIQRTEQGDSAMYLCASSRSRQVGNTEAFFGQGTRLTVV.